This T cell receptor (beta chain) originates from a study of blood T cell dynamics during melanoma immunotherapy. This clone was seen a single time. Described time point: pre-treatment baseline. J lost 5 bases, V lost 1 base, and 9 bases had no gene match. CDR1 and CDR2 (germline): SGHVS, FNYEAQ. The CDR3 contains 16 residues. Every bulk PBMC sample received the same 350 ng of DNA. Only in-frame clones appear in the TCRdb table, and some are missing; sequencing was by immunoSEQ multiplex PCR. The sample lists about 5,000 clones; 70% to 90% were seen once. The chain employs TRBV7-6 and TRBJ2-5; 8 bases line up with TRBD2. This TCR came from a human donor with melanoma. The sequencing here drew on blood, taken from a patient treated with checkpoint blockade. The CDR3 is CASSLVSGRAWETQYF. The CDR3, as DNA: TGTGCCAGCAGCTTAGTTTCCGGGAGGGCCTGGGAGACCCAGTACTTC. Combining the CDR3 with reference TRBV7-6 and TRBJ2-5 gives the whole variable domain GAGVSQSPRYKVTKRGQDVALRCDPISGHVSLYWYRQALGQGPEFLTYFNYEAQQDKSGLPNDRFSAERPEGSISTLTIQRTEQRDSAMYRCASSLVSGRAWETQYFGPGTRLLVL.